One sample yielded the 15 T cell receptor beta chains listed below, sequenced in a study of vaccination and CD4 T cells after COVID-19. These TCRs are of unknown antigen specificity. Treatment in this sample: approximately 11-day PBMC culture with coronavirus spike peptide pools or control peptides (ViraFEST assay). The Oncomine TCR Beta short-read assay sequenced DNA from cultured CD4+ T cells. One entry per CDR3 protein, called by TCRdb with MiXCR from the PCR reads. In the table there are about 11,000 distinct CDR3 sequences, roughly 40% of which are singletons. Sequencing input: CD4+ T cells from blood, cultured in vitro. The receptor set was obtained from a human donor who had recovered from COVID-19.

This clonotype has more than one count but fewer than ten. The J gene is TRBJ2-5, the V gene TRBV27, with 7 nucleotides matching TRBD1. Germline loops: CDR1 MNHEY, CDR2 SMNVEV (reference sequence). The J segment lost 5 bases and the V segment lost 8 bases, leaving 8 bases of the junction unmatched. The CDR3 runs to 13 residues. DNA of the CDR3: TGTGCCAGCTCCTTAGGGGGCTGGGAGACCCAGTACTTC. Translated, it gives CASSLGGWETQYF.

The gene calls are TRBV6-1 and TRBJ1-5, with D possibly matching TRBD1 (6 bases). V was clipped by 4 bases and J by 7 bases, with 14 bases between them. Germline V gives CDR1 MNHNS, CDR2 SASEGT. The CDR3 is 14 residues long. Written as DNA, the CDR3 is TGTGCCAGCAGTGGGGGGGGGGGCGAACAGCCCCAGCATTTT. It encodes CASSGGGGEQPQHF.

CDR3 protein: CASSLRPLNRDGAGELFF. DNA for the CDR3: TGCGCCAGCAGCTTGAGACCCCTCAACAGGGATGGGGCCGGGGAGCTGTTTTTT. The rearrangement uses TRBV5-1 and TRBJ2-2; tentatively, D is TRBD1 (6 bases). Trimming cost V 1 base and J 6 bases, with 22 bases left between them. CDR3 length: 18 amino acids. Germline V gene lookup returns CDR1 SGHRS and CDR2 YFSETQ.

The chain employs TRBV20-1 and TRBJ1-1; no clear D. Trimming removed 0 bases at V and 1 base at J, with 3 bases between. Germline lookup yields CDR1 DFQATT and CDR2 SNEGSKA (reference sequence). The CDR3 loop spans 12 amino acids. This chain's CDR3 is CSAREGNTEAFF. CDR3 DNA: TGCAGTGCTAGAGAGGGGAACACTGAAGCTTTCTTT.

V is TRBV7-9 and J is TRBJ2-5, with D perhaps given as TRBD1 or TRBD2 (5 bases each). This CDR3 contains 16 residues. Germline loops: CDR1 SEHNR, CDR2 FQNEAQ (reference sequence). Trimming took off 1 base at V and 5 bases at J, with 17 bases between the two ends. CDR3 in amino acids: CASSLDGTTYRETQYF. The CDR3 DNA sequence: TGTGCCAGCAGCTTAGATGGGACCACGTACCGGGAGACCCAGTACTTC.

In DNA, the CDR3 is TGTGCCAGCTCGGAGGGTTGGGAAACTGAAGCTTTCTTT. As protein: CASSEGWETEAFF. This sequence joins TRBV18 and TRBJ1-1; D not certain. The V end lost 6 bases, the J end lost 5 bases, and 13 bases lay between the germline ends. Germline CDR1 KGHSH, CDR2 LQKENI. The CDR3 totals 13 residues.

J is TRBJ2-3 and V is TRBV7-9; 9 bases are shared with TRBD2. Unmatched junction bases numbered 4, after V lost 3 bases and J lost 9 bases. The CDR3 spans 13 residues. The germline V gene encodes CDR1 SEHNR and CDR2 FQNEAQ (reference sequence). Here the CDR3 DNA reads TGTGCCAGCAGCTTTAGCGGGGGATGGACGCAGTATTTT. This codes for CASSFSGGWTQYF.

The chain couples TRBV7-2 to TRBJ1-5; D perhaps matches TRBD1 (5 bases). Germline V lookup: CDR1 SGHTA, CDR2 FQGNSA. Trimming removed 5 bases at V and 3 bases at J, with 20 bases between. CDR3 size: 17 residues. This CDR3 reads CASSPPVRGDVNQPQHF. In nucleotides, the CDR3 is TGTGCCAGCAGCCCCCCCGTCCGGGGGGACGTCAATCAGCCCCAGCATTTT. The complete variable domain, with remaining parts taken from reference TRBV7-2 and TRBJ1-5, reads GAGVSQSPSNKVTEKGKDVELRCDPISGHTALYWYRQSLGQGLEFLIYFQGNSAPDKSGLPSDRFSAERTGGSVSTLTIQRTQQEDSAVYLCASSPPVRGDVNQPQHFGDGTRLSIL.

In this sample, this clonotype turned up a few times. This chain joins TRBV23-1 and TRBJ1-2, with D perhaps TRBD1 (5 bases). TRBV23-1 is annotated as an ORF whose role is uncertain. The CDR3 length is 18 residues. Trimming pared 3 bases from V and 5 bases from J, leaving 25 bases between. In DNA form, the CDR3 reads TGCGCCAGCAGTCAGACAGATCATAGACCACCACATGATTATGGCTACACCTTC. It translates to CASSQTDHRPPHDYGYTF.

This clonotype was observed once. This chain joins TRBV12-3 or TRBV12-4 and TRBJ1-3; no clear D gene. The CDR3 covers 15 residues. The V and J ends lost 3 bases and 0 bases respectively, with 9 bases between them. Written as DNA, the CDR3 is TGTGCCAGCAGTTTGGGCGGTGACTCTGGAAACACCATATATTTT. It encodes CASSLGGDSGNTIYF.

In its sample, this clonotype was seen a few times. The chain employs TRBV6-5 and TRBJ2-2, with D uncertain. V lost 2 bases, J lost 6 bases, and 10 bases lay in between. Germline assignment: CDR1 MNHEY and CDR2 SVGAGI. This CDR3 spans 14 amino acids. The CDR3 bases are TGTGCCAGCAGTTACCGGGCCTACCCCGGGGAGCTGTTTTTT. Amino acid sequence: CASSYRAYPGELFF.

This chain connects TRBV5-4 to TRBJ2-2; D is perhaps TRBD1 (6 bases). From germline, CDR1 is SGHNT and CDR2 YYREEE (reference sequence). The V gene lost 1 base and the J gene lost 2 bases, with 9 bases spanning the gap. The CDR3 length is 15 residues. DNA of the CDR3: TGTGCCAGCAGCTTGACAGGGAGAAACACCGGGGAGCTGTTTTTT. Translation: CASSLTGRNTGELFF. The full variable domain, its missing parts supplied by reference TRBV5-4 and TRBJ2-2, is ETGVTQSPTHLIKTRGQQVTLRCSSQSGHNTVSWYQQALGQGPQFIFQYYREEENGRGNFPPRFSGLQFPNYSSELNVNALELDDSALYLCASSLTGRNTGELFFGEGSRLTVL.

CDR3 coding DNA: TGCGCCAGCAGCCAAGAAGGGGGAGGAGAGGGCTACGAGCAGTACTTC. Protein product: CASSQEGGGEGYEQYF. The chain recombines TRBV4-3 with TRBJ2-7; the D gene could be TRBD1 or TRBD2 (6 bases each). The CDR3 is 16 residues long. V gave up 0 bases and J gave up 3 bases, with 15 bases separating them. CDR1 is LGHNA and CDR2 is YSLEER in the germline V gene.

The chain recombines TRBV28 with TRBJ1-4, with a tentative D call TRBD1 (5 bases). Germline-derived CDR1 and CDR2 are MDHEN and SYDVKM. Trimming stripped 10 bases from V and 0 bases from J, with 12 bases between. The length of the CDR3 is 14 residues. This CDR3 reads CATSPGPTNEKLFF. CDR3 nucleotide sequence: TGTGCCACCAGCCCAGGGCCAACTAATGAAAAACTGTTTTTT.

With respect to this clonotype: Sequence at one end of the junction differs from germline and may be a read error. The DNA of the CDR3 is TGTGTCAGCAGCTTAGGTGTCGGTTTGGGGAAACTGTTTTTT. Its protein is CVSSLGVGLGKLFF. The rearrangement uses TRBV7-2 and TRBJ1-4, with D hard to call. Germline V CDR1 and CDR2: SGHTA, FQGNSA. The CDR3 spans 14 residues.